The clone carrying this T cell receptor beta chain was detected a few times. The antigen is undetermined. Trimming removed 7 bases from V and 1 base from J, with 8 bases in between. Germline V gene lookup returns CDR1 SQVTM and CDR2 ANQGSEA. CDR3 size: 11 residues. From the reads, TCRdb called clonotypes with MiXCR, one entry per CDR3 protein. The sample shows roughly 600,000 distinct CDR3 sequences, roughly a quarter of them seen only once. The entry originates in a study of T cell repertoires in cytomegalovirus infection. Looking at the study overall: Public signatures in TCR beta pointed to CMV infection and matching HLA type. Study results and limitations: Based on cumulative public TCR beta family frequency, carriers of CMV plus the relevant HLA were identified. The response measured ex vivo was dominated by TCR beta clonotypes (HLA-C-restricted and CMV-specific).

Specimen: CD8+ T cells from PBMCs. The chain uses TRBV29-1 and TRBJ2-7; D may be TRBD1 (5 bases). The receptor's source is a human donor in good health (CMV status not recorded). Some clones in this sample may be carry-over from other donors' samples. The CDR3, as DNA: TGCAGCGCGGACACTTCCTACGAGCAGTACTTC. As protein: CSADTSYEQYF.